The 19 T cell receptor beta chains below all came from one sample that was sequenced in a study of blood T cell repertoires in COVID-19. TCRdb keeps only in-frame clones here, not all; method: immunoSEQ multiplex PCR. This table has about 170,000 clones, less than 90% appearing once. Sequenced: peripheral blood. The receptors come from a man between 60 and 70 years old with acute or convalescent COVID-19.

This chain connects TRBV7-2 to TRBJ2-3, with a tentative D call TRBD1 (5 bases). Trimming stripped 4 bases from V and 3 bases from J, with 11 bases between. CDR3 length: 14 residues. Germline V gene lookup returns CDR1 SGHTA and CDR2 FQGNSA. CDR3 region: CASSSTSGTDTQYF. The CDR3 region has the DNA TGTGCCAGCAGCTCAACCTCAGGGACAGATACGCAGTATTTT.

DNA of the CDR3: TGTGCCAGCAGCCCGGGACTAGGGGTGACTCGGGAGCAGTTCTTC. This gives the protein CASSPGLGVTREQFF. The J gene is TRBJ2-1, the V gene TRBV5-8; 8 bases agree with TRBD2. The junction had 13 bases not matched to a gene; V was cut back by 4 bases and J by 10 bases. CDR1 and CDR2 (germline): SGHTS, YDEGEE. The CDR3 loop spans 15 amino acids.

This clone occurred once. The rearrangement uses TRBV7-9 and TRBJ2-7, with TRBD1 matching 10 bases. There are 15 residues in the CDR3. With 5 bases clipped from V and 6 bases from J, the junction kept 10 bases outside the gene matches. The V gene's germline CDR1 is SEHNR and CDR2 FQNEAQ (reference sequence). The CDR3 loop reads CASSPEGDRGLEQYF. The CDR3 DNA sequence: TGTGCCAGCAGCCCAGAGGGGGACAGGGGTCTCGAGCAGTACTTC.

This chain links TRBV6-4 with TRBJ1-2; D remains ambiguous. This CDR3 is 15 amino acids long. V dropped 2 bases and J dropped 5 bases, with 15 bases sitting between them. Per germline, CDR1 MRHNA and CDR2 SNTAGT. CDR3 sequence: CASSDISQRGYGYTF. In nucleotides, the CDR3 is TGTGCCAGCAGTGACATCTCCCAGAGAGGGTATGGCTACACCTTC.

The chain couples TRBV5-6 to TRBJ1-5, with 12 bases that match TRBD1. Germline assignment: CDR1 SGHDT and CDR2 YYEEEE. With 3 bases clipped from V and 6 bases from J, the junction kept 10 bases outside the gene matches. This CDR3 has 17 residues. CDR3 in amino acids: CASSSGGQGARGQPQHF. DNA for the CDR3: TGTGCCAGCAGCTCTGGGGGACAGGGGGCACGTGGTCAGCCCCAGCATTTT.

CDR3 amino acids: CASSQDPGQGKSPLHF. The CDR3 DNA is TGCGCCAGCAGCCAAGATCCCGGACAGGGGAAATCACCCCTCCACTTT. This chain joins TRBV4-1 and TRBJ1-6; 9 nucleotides align to TRBD1. Germline-derived CDR1 and CDR2 are MGHRA and YSYEKL. CDR3 size: 16 residues. With 0 bases clipped from V and 10 bases from J, the junction kept 7 bases outside the gene matches.

The chain employs TRBV2 and TRBJ2-2; 7 positions match TRBD2. This CDR3 contains 15 residues. V gave up 4 bases and J gave up 4 bases; unmatched junction bases: 6. The germline V gene encodes CDR1 SNHLY and CDR2 FYNNEI. The CDR3 here is CASSAASGSTGELFF. In nucleotides, the CDR3 is TGTGCCAGCAGTGCTGCTAGCGGTAGCACCGGGGAGCTGTTTTTT.

This sequence joins TRBV12-3 or TRBV12-4 and TRBJ1-2; 8 bases map to TRBD1. The CDR3 has 13 amino acids. J gave up 6 bases and V 2 bases, and 2 bases lay outside the gene matches. In DNA form, the CDR3 reads TGTGCCAGCAGTTTACAGGGGGCAAATGGCTACACCTTC. Protein: CASSLQGANGYTF.

This sequence joins TRBV10-3 and TRBJ1-6; 7 bases map to TRBD1. The CDR3 runs to 16 residues. The V gene end was trimmed by 6 bases and the J gene end by 10 bases; junction bases not matched to a gene: 15. The germline V gene encodes CDR1 ENHRY and CDR2 SYGVKD. The CDR3 sequence: CAISRRQEGAGSPLHF. Here the CDR3 DNA reads TGTGCCATCAGCCGTCGACAGGAGGGGGCAGGGTCACCCCTCCACTTT.

This clone appeared once. The chain joins TRBV6-2 or TRBV6-3 to TRBJ1-2; TRBD1 matches at 9 bases. V shed 5 bases, J shed 6 bases, and the junction held 10 bases outside the gene matches. The CDR3 extends over 15 amino acids. From germline, CDR1 is MNHEY and CDR2 SVGEGT. DNA of the CDR3: TGTGCCAGCAGTCCCGGGACAGGGACGGTAAATGGCTACACCTTC. It encodes CASSPGTGTVNGYTF.

This chain connects TRBV9 to TRBJ1-2; no clear D gene. With 0 bases removed from V and 5 bases from J, the gap between germline ends came to 8 bases. The V gene's germline CDR1 is SGDLS and CDR2 YYNGEE. The length of the CDR3 is 13 residues. The CDR3 loop is CASSVEVEYGYTF. CDR3 bases: TGTGCCAGCAGCGTAGAGGTGGAGTATGGCTACACCTTC.

V gene TRBV29-1 combines with J gene TRBJ2-2; D might be TRBD1 (8 bases). Germline CDR1 SQVTM, CDR2 ANQGSEA. V lost 6 bases to trimming and J lost 0 bases, with 14 bases between them. This CDR3 has 15 amino acids. The CDR3 reads CSVDTGGANTGELFF. Written as DNA, the CDR3 is TGCAGCGTCGACACAGGGGGGGCGAACACCGGGGAGCTGTTTTTT.

The chain combines TRBV7-9 with TRBJ2-7; TRBD1 aligns across 10 bases. Germline lookup yields CDR1 SEHNR and CDR2 FQNEAQ (reference sequence). The CDR3 is 15 residues long. With 5 bases clipped from V and 3 bases from J, the junction kept 7 bases outside the gene matches. The DNA of the CDR3 is TGTGCCAGCAGCCGGGACAGGGGAGGGTACTACGAGCAGTACGTC. It yields the protein CASSRDRGGYYEQYV.

J is TRBJ1-5 and V is TRBV19; D is ambiguous. Germline V gene lookup returns CDR1 LNHDA and CDR2 SQIVND (reference sequence). V was clipped by 3 bases and J by 9 bases, with 9 bases between them. The CDR3 loop spans 12 amino acids. The CDR3 protein is CASSIGPGPQHF. CDR3 sequence (DNA): TGTGCCAGTAGTATTGGTCCGGGGCCCCAGCATTTT.

V and J are TRBV2 and TRBJ2-5, with a possible D match to TRBD1 (5 bases). The CDR3 spans 12 residues. V was shortened by 3 bases and J by 7 bases, with 9 bases between the two germline ends. Germline assignment: CDR1 SNHLY and CDR2 FYNNEI. The CDR3 loop is CASSDDSWTQYF. CDR3 sequence (DNA): TGTGCCAGCAGTGATGACAGCTGGACCCAGTACTTC.

The rearrangement links TRBV29-1 to TRBJ1-5; D not resolved. The V end lost 3 bases, the J end lost 2 bases, and 8 bases lay between the germline ends. From germline, CDR1 is SQVTM and CDR2 ANQGSEA. The CDR3 covers 13 residues. CDR3 protein: CSVEEGGNQPQHF. CDR3 sequence (DNA): TGCAGCGTTGAGGAGGGTGGCAATCAGCCCCAGCATTTT.

The CDR3 bases are TGCGCCAGCTTGGACAGCTCTGGGGCCAACGTCCTGACTTTC. As protein: CASLDSSGANVLTF. J is TRBJ2-6 and V is TRBV5-1; possibly TRBD1 for D (6 bases). This CDR3 spans 14 amino acids. CDR1 is SGHRS and CDR2 is YFSETQ in the germline V gene. Trimming shortened V by 7 bases and J by 0 bases, and 8 bases separated the two germline ends.

The rearrangement joins TRBV6-9 to TRBJ2-3, with D hard to call. Germline V gives CDR1 MNHGY, CDR2 SVAAGI. This CDR3 has 14 amino acids. V lost 1 base to trimming and J lost 2 bases, with 7 bases between them. CDR3 amino acids: CASSYFRSTDTQYF. The CDR3 DNA sequence: TGTGCCAGCAGTTATTTCAGATCCACAGATACGCAGTATTTT.

The chain links TRBV10-3 to TRBJ2-5; TRBD2 matches at 7 bases. This CDR3 region has 13 residues. Germline-derived CDR1 and CDR2 are ENHRY and SYGVKD. Trimming removed 6 bases from V and 8 bases from J; junction bases left unmatched: 9. The CDR3 reads CAIRTSYPDTQYF. CDR3 nucleotide sequence: TGTGCCATCAGGACTAGCTACCCTGACACCCAGTACTTC.